These 14 T cell receptor beta chains were all obtained from the same sample, sequenced in a study of patients and donors after allogeneic stem cell transplantation. Via MiXCR, TCRdb re-called the RT-PCR reads, giving one row per CDR3 protein. The sample holds a few hundred thousand distinct CDR3 sequences; 12% to 15% are singletons and the top ten take around 10%. Sequences were obtained from blood, either unsorted or a sorted T cell fraction (not recorded which). The receptors stem from a human donor who was either an allogeneic HSCT recipient or a stem cell or donor lymphocyte infusion donor (not recorded which). It is not recorded whose cells these are; they may come from a transplant donor.

This chain links TRBV7-2 with TRBJ2-7; the D is unclear. Germline assignment: CDR1 SGHTA and CDR2 FQGNSA. The V gene lost 5 bases and the J gene lost 3 bases, with 8 bases spanning the gap. CDR3 length equals 12 residues. The CDR3 spells CASSPELYEQYF. The CDR3 nucleotides read TGTGCCAGCAGCCCGGAGCTCTACGAGCAGTACTTC. Full variable domain (rest looked up from reference TRBV7-2 and TRBJ2-7): GAGVSQSPSNKVTEKGKDVELRCDPISGHTALYWYRQSLGQGLEFLIYFQGNSAPDKSGLPSDRFSAERTGGSVSTLTIQRTQQEDSAVYLCASSPELYEQYFGPGTRLTVT.

The rearrangement joins TRBV20-1 to TRBJ1-6; D not certain. This CDR3 spans 14 amino acids. V was trimmed by 8 bases and J by 7 bases, leaving 18 bases between them. Per the germline V gene, CDR1 is DFQATT and CDR2 is SNEGSKA (reference sequence). The CDR3 region has the DNA TGCAGTACGACCCGGGGTCCACAAAATTCACCCCTCCACTTT. Amino acid sequence: CSTTRGPQNSPLHF.

This clonotype turned up a few times. The chain employs TRBV15 and TRBJ2-5; D is unresolved. The germline V gene has CDR1 LNHNV and CDR2 YYDKDF (reference sequence). Trimming left V 0 bases short and J 2 bases short, with 10 bases between. CDR3 length equals 15 residues. The CDR3 reads CATSRDWHRQETQYF. In DNA, the CDR3 is TGTGCCACCAGCAGAGATTGGCACAGACAAGAGACCCAGTACTTC.

The V call is TRBV7-8, the J call TRBJ2-1; a possible D gene is TRBD1 (6 bases). The germline V gene has CDR1 SGHVS and CDR2 FQNEAQ. This CDR3 is built from 15 residues. V was clipped by 6 bases and J by 4 bases, with 16 bases between them. CDR3 sequence reads: CASSGYLQGYNEQFF. CDR3 bases: TGTGCCAGCAGTGGCTACTTACAGGGATACAATGAGCAGTTCTTC.

The chain couples TRBV7-9 to TRBJ1-4, with D uncertain. There are 16 residues in the CDR3. Germline assignment: CDR1 SEHNR and CDR2 FQNEAQ (reference sequence). The germline V and J ends were trimmed by 3 bases and 0 bases, with 11 bases remaining between them. CDR3 in amino acids: CASSLFALATNEKLFF. CDR3 coding DNA: TGTGCCAGCAGCTTGTTTGCACTTGCAACTAATGAAAAACTGTTTTTT.

V gene TRBV20-1 combines with J gene TRBJ1-1; TRBD1 aligns across 7 bases. Germline V CDR1 and CDR2: DFQATT, SNEGSKA (reference sequence). This CDR3 contains 16 residues. V lost 0 bases and J lost 1; bases outside the gene matches: 8. The CDR3, as DNA: TGCAGTGCTAGAGAGGCTCAGGGGGTTTGGAACACTGAAGCTTTCTTT. Its translation: CSAREAQGVWNTEAFF.

The chain recombines TRBV12-3 or TRBV12-4 with TRBJ2-5; D remains ambiguous. The V end lost 3 bases, the J end lost 0 bases, and 5 bases lay between the germline ends. The CDR3 is 13 residues long. This CDR3 reads CASSLEYQETQYF. The CDR3 DNA follows: TGTGCCAGCAGTTTGGAGTACCAAGAGACCCAGTACTTC.

This clonotype has a handful of counts. The genes are TRBV20-1 and TRBJ2-7; D not certain. The germline V gene encodes CDR1 DFQATT and CDR2 SNEGSKA (reference sequence). The V and J ends lost 0 bases and 6 bases respectively, with 15 bases between them. This CDR3 contains 14 residues. CDR3 DNA sequence: TGCAGTGCTAGAGATCCGAGGTCCCCCTCCGAGCAGTACTTC. Protein product: CSARDPRSPSEQYF.

This clonotype was counted only a few times. V usage is TRBV18 and J usage is TRBJ2-2; D remains ambiguous. Germline CDR1 reads KGHSH; CDR2 reads LQKENI. The V and J ends lost 2 bases and 2 bases respectively, with 9 bases between them. The CDR3 is 15 amino acids. CDR3 sequence (DNA): TGTGCCAGCTCACCAAGGCGGCTTAACACCGGGGAGCTGTTTTTT. The encoded protein is CASSPRRLNTGELFF. Filled out from reference TRBV18 and TRBJ2-2, the complete variable domain reads NAGVMQNPRHLVRRRGQEARLRCSPMKGHSHVYWYRQLPEEGLKFMVYLQKENIIDESGMPKERFSAEFPKEGPSILRIQQVVRGDSAAYFCASSPRRLNTGELFFGEGSRLTVL.

This clonotype was picked up a small number of times. This chain connects TRBV2 to TRBJ2-3; 8 bases are a match to TRBD1. The CDR3 extends over 15 amino acids. CDR1 is SNHLY and CDR2 is FYNNEI in the germline V gene. The V gene end was trimmed by 3 bases and the J gene end by 2 bases; junction bases not matched to a gene: 4. CDR3 DNA: TGTGCCAGCAGTGATCGTCAGGGGGCCACAGATACGCAGTATTTT. Amino acids: CASSDRQGATDTQYF.

The chain is built from TRBV29-1 and TRBJ2-5, with 10 bases fitting TRBD1. This CDR3 has 14 residues. Germline V gives CDR1 SQVTM, CDR2 ANQGSEA. Losses at the gene ends were 4 bases for V and 2 bases for J; bases not matched to a gene: 4. The CDR3, as DNA: TGCAGCGTTGGACAGGGGGCGTATCAAGAGACCCAGTACTTC. Translating gives CSVGQGAYQETQYF. Full variable domain (remainder filled in from reference TRBV29-1 and TRBJ2-5): SAVISQKPSRDICQRGTSLTIQCQVDSQVTMMFWYRQQPGQSLTLIATANQGSEATYESGFVIDKFPISRPNLTFSTLTVSNMSPEDSSIYLCSVGQGAYQETQYFGPGTRLLVL.

The gene calls are TRBV7-8 and TRBJ1-1; 7 bases fit TRBD1. Looked up from germline, CDR1 is SGHVS and CDR2 is FQNEAQ. This CDR3 comprises 15 residues. Trimming removed 1 base from V and 4 bases from J; junction bases left unmatched: 6. CDR3 nucleotides: TGTGCCAGCAGCTTAGGCCAGGGGGGCTTCACTGAAGCTTTCTTT. Translated: CASSLGQGGFTEAFF.

The chain uses TRBV20-1 and TRBJ2-5; possibly TRBD2 for D (6 bases). CDR3 length equals 15 residues. V was cut by 3 bases and J by 2 bases, with 16 bases left in between. From germline, CDR1 is DFQATT and CDR2 SNEGSKA (reference sequence). CDR3 sequence: CSARALEGTQETQYF. The CDR3 nucleotides are TGCAGTGCTAGGGCCTTGGAGGGAACACAAGAGACCCAGTACTTC.

This clonotype was counted at least ten times. The V and J genes are TRBV20-1 and TRBJ2-1; D not resolved. There are 17 residues in the CDR3. V lost 1 base and J 0 bases, leaving 16 bases between the germline ends. CDR1 is DFQATT, CDR2 SNEGSKA, per germline (reference sequence). CDR3 sequence (DNA): TGCAGTGCTAGAGCCTACGGTGGGCTTAGCTCCTACAATGAGCAGTTCTTC. Its translation is CSARAYGGLSSYNEQFF.